This T cell receptor (beta chain) stems from a study of blood T cell repertoires in COVID-19. Across the study: Donors in the United States, Italy and Spain gave samples during acute or convalescent COVID-19. Nucleic acid was either cDNA or gDNA, and it came from T cells, B-cell-depleted T cells, or PBMCs.

Deletions cut 6 bases from V and 2 bases from J, with 10 bases between. CDR3 length: 13 residues. In the original workflow: Estimated nucleated cell counts came from reference gene primer amplification. The repertoire was sequenced with immunoSEQ multiplex PCR; TCRdb's copy has only in-frame clones and lacks some. V and J calls and clone size are given by that table; D and trimming were obtained from the DNA. The profile shows around 73,000 clones, more than 65% of them singletons. The source material was peripheral blood. The sequence derives from a human donor in a cohort sampled during active COVID-19. The chain uses TRBV12-3 or TRBV12-4 and TRBJ2-5; no firm D call. The CDR3 reads CASRLRLQETQYF. The DNA of the CDR3 is TGTGCCAGCAGGCTCAGGTTACAAGAGACCCAGTACTTC.